The 20 T cell receptor beta chains below were found in one sample sequenced in a study of blood T cell repertoires in COVID-19 (dated by TCRdb to 2019 to 2021). The library was prepared using the immunoSEQ multiplex PCR assay. Here the immuneACCESS table is served through TCRdb, limited to in-frame sequences with V and J called. Missing clones are a known gap in these copies; in checked studies unresolved V genes cover under half, and the rest lacks a known reason. Present in this sample are a few hundred thousand clones, 65% to 85% of which were seen just once. In total, the top ten clones hold 5.5% to 7.5% of the sample. Sequencing was carried out using PBMCs or T cells enriched from blood (not recorded which). Receptors were obtained from a woman in her thirties or forties who had recovered from COVID-19.

This chain connects TRBV30 to TRBJ1-6; D gene unclear. There are 15 residues in the CDR3. V was cut by 2 bases and J by 10 bases, with 18 bases left in between. Germline lookup yields CDR1 GTSNPN and CDR2 SVGIG (reference sequence). CDR3 nucleotide sequence: TGTGCCTGGAGTTCCCCCCGGCTCGGGGAATCACCCCTCCACTTT. Its protein product is CAWSSPRLGESPLHF.

This clone was detected only once. V gene TRBV30 combines with J gene TRBJ1-1, with 8 bases fitting TRBD1. The CDR3 has 15 amino acids. Trimming took 4 bases from V and 1 from J; bases not matched to a gene: 8. Per germline, CDR1 GTSNPN and CDR2 SVGIG (reference sequence). CDR3 residues: CAWKNAGTGNTEAFF. In nucleotides, the CDR3 is TGTGCCTGGAAAAATGCCGGGACAGGGAACACTGAAGCTTTCTTT.

This chain connects TRBV2 to TRBJ2-1; D unresolved. This CDR3 has 13 amino acids. Germline-derived CDR1 and CDR2 are SNHLY and FYNNEI. V shed 6 bases and J shed 8 bases, with 14 bases lying between them. The CDR3, as DNA: TGTGCCAGCAGCCCGACAAGCAGTGATGAGCAGTTCTTC. Translation: CASSPTSSDEQFF.

CDR3 DNA sequence: TGTGCCAGCACCCCCCCCGGGAGGGCTGAAGCTTTCTTT. Its translation is CASTPPGRAEAFF. The V gene is TRBV12-3 or TRBV12-4, the J gene TRBJ1-1; D ambiguous. The CDR3 contains 13 residues. With 7 bases removed from V and 6 bases from J, the gap between germline ends came to 15 bases.

The V and J genes are TRBV4-1 and TRBJ1-4, with 7 bases that match TRBD1. J lost 8 bases, V lost 0 bases, and 6 bases had no gene match. Germline loops: CDR1 MGHRA, CDR2 YSYEKL. The CDR3 is 15 residues long. CDR3: CASSQEARGWEKLFF. The CDR3, as DNA: TGCGCCAGCAGCCAAGAGGCCAGGGGGTGGGAAAAACTGTTTTTT.

The V and J genes are TRBV4-3 and TRBJ2-2, with D possibly TRBD2 on 5 matching bases. CDR1 and CDR2 (germline): LGHNA, YSLEER. The CDR3 length is 18 residues. Trimming shortened V by 4 bases and J by 2 bases, and 20 bases separated the two germline ends. DNA for the CDR3: TGCGCCAGCAGCCCACACCGGGGTCCTGGTGGCAACACCGGGGAGCTGTTTTTT. Its protein is CASSPHRGPGGNTGELFF.

The rearrangement joins TRBV28 to TRBJ1-4; 9 bases fit TRBD1. The V and J ends lost 6 bases and 8 bases, in that order; junction bases with no gene match: 10. CDR3 length equals 15 residues. CDR1 MDHEN and CDR2 SYDVKM come from the germline V gene. The CDR3 sequence is CASSSPGQGWEKLFF. The CDR3 DNA is TGTGCCAGCAGCTCACCGGGACAGGGTTGGGAAAAACTGTTTTTT.

The chain couples TRBV4-1 to TRBJ2-2; D might be TRBD1 (6 bases). There are 16 residues in the CDR3. Germline CDR1 and CDR2: MGHRA and YSYEKL. Trimming removed 1 base at V and 5 bases at J, with 14 bases between. Here the CDR3 reads CASSQAPGAGTGELFF. The CDR3 DNA follows: TGCGCCAGCAGCCAAGCACCAGGGGCCGGTACCGGGGAGCTGTTTTTT.

This chain uses TRBV4-1 with TRBJ2-7; tentative D call: TRBD2 (6 bases). The CDR3 extends over 14 amino acids. Trimming removed 1 base at V and 3 bases at J, with 10 bases between. CDR1 MGHRA and CDR2 YSYEKL come from the germline V gene. CDR3 sequence: CASSQVGTGYEQYF. In DNA, the CDR3 is TGCGCCAGCAGCCAAGTGGGGACTGGCTACGAGCAGTACTTC.

The rearrangement links TRBV12-3 or TRBV12-4 to TRBJ1-1; D gene ambiguous. V lost 1 base to trimming and J lost 4 bases, with 7 bases between them. The CDR3 is 13 amino acids. The CDR3 DNA sequence: TGTGCCAGCAGTTTAGGACATCTCACTGAAGCTTTCTTT. Protein sequence: CASSLGHLTEAFF.

This clone has more than one count but fewer than ten. This CDR3 is CASSTNKMGTTSGGEKLFF. The DNA of the CDR3 is TGTGCCAGCAGCACAAATAAAATGGGGACAACTTCGGGGGGAGAAAAACTGTTTTTT. This chain joins TRBV7-9 and TRBJ1-4, with D maybe TRBD1 (6 bases). Germline V gene sequence: CDR1 SEHNR, CDR2 FQNEAQ (reference sequence). The ends were cut back, 5 bases at V and 8 bases at J, with 30 bases in the middle. This CDR3 contains 19 residues.

This sequence joins TRBV7-2 and TRBJ2-5; D is ambiguous. Germline CDR1 reads SGHTA; CDR2 reads FQGNSA. V dropped 3 bases and J dropped 1 base, with 9 bases sitting between them. This CDR3 comprises 14 residues. The CDR3 loop reads CASSFGQAQETQYF. For the CDR3, the DNA is TGTGCCAGCAGCTTTGGCCAGGCCCAAGAGACCCAGTACTTC.

As concerns this clone: In the same sample, other DNA sequences code for this CDR3. The chain recombines TRBV27 with TRBJ1-2; 8 bases are a match to TRBD1. The CDR3 loop spans 13 amino acids. V trimming: 2 bases; J trimming: 7 bases; junction bases outside the gene matches: 3. Germline-derived CDR1 and CDR2 are MNHEY and SMNVEV (reference sequence). CDR3 nucleotides: TGTGCCAGCAGTTTACAGGGGGCGGGTGGCTACACCTTC. Its translation: CASSLQGAGGYTF.

The CDR3 protein is CASRSRSSGNTIYF. In DNA, the CDR3 is TGTGCCAGCAGGTCCCGGTCCTCTGGAAACACCATATATTTT. This chain uses TRBV6-4 with TRBJ1-3; D is undetermined. Germline V CDR1 and CDR2: MRHNA, SNTAGT. The CDR3 loop spans 14 amino acids. Trimming pared 6 bases from V and 0 bases from J, leaving 9 bases between.

A remark on this clone: Different DNA sequences within this sample yield the same CDR3. The rearrangement uses TRBV2 and TRBJ2-1, with TRBD1 matching 7 bases. Losses at the gene ends were 5 bases for V and 5 bases for J; bases not matched to a gene: 3. Germline loops: CDR1 SNHLY, CDR2 FYNNEI. The CDR3 has 13 residues. CDR3 sequence: CASSRDSNNEQFF. The CDR3 DNA reads as TGTGCCAGCAGTAGGGACAGTAACAATGAGCAGTTCTTC.

CDR3 loop: CASAADGNTIYF. The CDR3 DNA sequence: TGTGCCAGCGCAGCGGACGGAAACACCATATATTTT. The V call is TRBV2, the J call TRBJ1-3; D gene unclear. Germline V gives CDR1 SNHLY, CDR2 FYNNEI. This CDR3 has 12 amino acids. Trimming removed 8 bases at V and 4 bases at J, with 9 bases between.

This clone has a single count. The rearrangement links TRBV9 to TRBJ2-3; D not certain. Germline V CDR1 and CDR2: SGDLS, YYNGEE. V gave up 0 bases and J gave up 2 bases, with 16 bases separating them. The CDR3 is 17 residues long. The CDR3 region is CASSVAQTTTFTDTQYF. The CDR3 nucleotides read TGTGCCAGCAGCGTAGCACAGACCACCACCTTCACAGATACGCAGTATTTT.

This clone was recorded once. This chain connects TRBV3-1 (or the pseudogene TRBV3-2) to TRBJ1-5; the D gene is possibly TRBD1 (5 bases). The V and J ends lost 4 bases and 5 bases respectively, with 15 bases between them. Germline V gives CDR1 LGHDT, CDR2 YNNKEL (reference sequence). The CDR3 is 15 residues long. This chain's CDR3 is CASSPRGGDDQPQHF. CDR3 in DNA: TGTGCCAGCAGCCCTCGGGGAGGGGACGATCAGCCCCAGCATTTT.

The CDR3 loop reads CASGPGNGEAFF. The CDR3 nucleotides read TGTGCTAGTGGTCCGGGGAACGGTGAAGCTTTCTTT. This rearrangement joins TRBV12-5 to TRBJ1-1, with D unclear. Trimming pared 5 bases from V and 7 bases from J, leaving 11 bases between. The CDR3 runs to 12 residues. Germline values: CDR1 LGHNT, CDR2 FRNRAP.

The V and J genes are TRBV30 and TRBJ2-1; D not certain. Trimming left V 4 bases short and J 3 bases short, with 4 bases between. CDR3 size: 11 residues. In germline, CDR1 is GTSNPN, CDR2 SVGIG (reference sequence). The CDR3 spells CAWTHYNEQFF. The CDR3 DNA follows: TGTGCCTGGACCCACTACAATGAGCAGTTCTTC.